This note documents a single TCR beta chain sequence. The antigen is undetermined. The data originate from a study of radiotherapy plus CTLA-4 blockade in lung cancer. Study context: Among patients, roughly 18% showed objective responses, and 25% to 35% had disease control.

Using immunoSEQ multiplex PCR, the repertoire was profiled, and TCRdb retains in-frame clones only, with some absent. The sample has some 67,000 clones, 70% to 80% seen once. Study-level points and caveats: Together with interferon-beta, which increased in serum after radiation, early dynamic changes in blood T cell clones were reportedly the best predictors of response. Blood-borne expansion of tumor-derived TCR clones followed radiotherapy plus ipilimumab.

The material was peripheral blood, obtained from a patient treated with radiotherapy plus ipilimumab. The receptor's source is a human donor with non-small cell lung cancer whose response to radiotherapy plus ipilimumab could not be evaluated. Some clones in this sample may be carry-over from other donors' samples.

This chain's CDR3 is CAFGEWGQPQHF. DNA for the CDR3: TGTGCCTTCGGGGAGTGGGGTCAGCCCCAGCATTTT. J is TRBJ1-5 and V is TRBV28; no firm D call. V was clipped by 11 bases and J by 6 bases, with 14 bases between them. This CDR3 comprises 12 residues. Germline V gene lookup returns CDR1 MDHEN and CDR2 SYDVKM.